Each of the 28 T cell receptor beta chains below was sequenced from the same sample in a study of OX40 agonist ivuxolimab in advanced cancers. Data came from immunoSEQ multiplex PCR; TCRdb stores just in-frame clones and leaves some out. The repertoire holds 50,000 to 55,000 clones, 80% to 85% seen once, with 4.6% in the top ten. Sequenced material: CD4+ or CD8+ T cells sorted from blood, taken in a trial of the OX40 agonist ivuxolimab. The receptors come from an adult with an advanced solid tumor such as melanoma, head and neck, liver or kidney cancer.

The chain employs TRBV7-2 and TRBJ1-3, with D possibly being TRBD1 (5 bases). V was shortened by 1 base and J by 1 base, with 14 bases between the two germline ends. The CDR3 is 17 amino acids. Germline values: CDR1 SGHTA, CDR2 FQGNSA. CDR3 protein: CASSLGGGSGSGNTIYF. The CDR3, as DNA: TGTGCCAGCAGCTTAGGGGGGGGTTCCGGGTCTGGAAACACCATATATTTT.

The chain is built from TRBV7-3 and TRBJ1-2; 7 nucleotides match TRBD1. The germline CDR1 and CDR2 sequences are SGHTA and FQGTGA. The CDR3 consists of 14 residues. V shed 1 base, J shed 3 bases, and the junction held 2 bases outside the gene matches. The CDR3 DNA reads TGTGCCAGCAGCTTAAACAGGGGTGACTATGGCTACACCTTC. Translated, it gives CASSLNRGDYGYTF. Combining the CDR3 with reference TRBV7-3 and TRBJ1-2 gives the whole variable domain GAGVSQTPSNKVTEKGKYVELRCDPISGHTALYWYRQSLGQGPEFLIYFQGTGAADDSGLPNDRFFAVRPEGSVSTLKIQRTERGDSAVYLCASSLNRGDYGYTFGSGTRLTVV.

V and J are TRBV30 and TRBJ1-1; 7 bases line up with TRBD1. V lost 0 bases, J lost 4 bases, and 11 bases stayed unmatched. Looked up from germline, CDR1 is GTSNPN and CDR2 is SVGIG (reference sequence). There are 16 residues in the CDR3. The CDR3 DNA follows: TGTGCCTGGAGTGTACGGGACAGTCGGGTGGGCACTGAAGCTTTCTTT. Its protein product is CAWSVRDSRVGTEAFF.

The sample holds a few counts of this clone. The V gene is TRBV12-2, the J gene TRBJ2-3; the table's TRBD2 call for D was not verified on the DNA. TRBV12-2 is noted as a pseudogene. The CDR3 runs 14 residues. CDR3 protein: CASSIPSRTDTQYF. CDR3 bases: TGTGCCAGCAGCATACCTAGCAGAACAGATACGCAGTATTTT.

This clone is a singleton in its sample. The chain carries TRBV5-4 and TRBJ2-7, with 7 bases matching TRBD1. Germline CDR1 reads SGHNT; CDR2 reads YYREEE (reference sequence). CDR3 length: 12 amino acids. V dropped 0 bases and J dropped 6; count of bases not matched to a gene: 0. CDR3 residues: CASSLDRGEQYF. DNA of the CDR3: TGTGCCAGCAGCTTGGACAGGGGCGAGCAGTACTTC.

Of note for this clone: Other DNA sequences within the sample encode an identical CDR3. The chain employs TRBV5-6 and TRBJ2-5; D unclear. The germline gives CDR1 SGHDT, CDR2 YYEEEE. This CDR3 contains 12 residues. The germline V and J ends were trimmed by 3 bases and 4 bases, with 7 bases remaining between them. As DNA, the CDR3 is TGTGCCAGCAGCTCGCCTGGAGAGACCCAGTACTTC. This sequence encodes CASSSPGETQYF.

V usage is TRBV6-5 and J usage is TRBJ1-1, with a tentative D call TRBD1 (5 bases). The CDR3 is 14 residues long. Germline V gene data show CDR1 as MNHEY and CDR2 as SVGAGI. Trimming left V 7 bases short and J 3 bases short, with 15 bases between. The CDR3 here is CASTNGGGHTEAFF. The CDR3 DNA sequence: TGTGCCAGCACCAACGGGGGGGGTCACACTGAAGCTTTCTTT.

V usage is TRBV7-3 and J usage is TRBJ2-6; possibly TRBD1 for D (6 bases). V shed 0 bases and J shed 0 bases, with 12 bases lying between them. The CDR3 has 18 residues. Germline V CDR1 and CDR2: SGHTA, FQGTGA. The CDR3 reads CASSLTRGKSSGANVLTF. DNA for the CDR3: TGTGCCAGCAGCTTAACTAGGGGGAAATCCTCTGGGGCCAACGTCCTGACTTTC.

This rearrangement joins TRBV11-2 to TRBJ2-5; 14 bases agree with TRBD2. J lost 5 bases, V lost 5 bases, and 10 bases had no gene match. This CDR3 is 17 amino acids long. CDR1 is SGHAT, CDR2 FQNNGV, per germline. CDR3 in DNA: TGTGCCAGCAGCCCAAGCCCGACTAGCGGGAGGGTCGAGACCCAGTACTTC. Its protein is CASSPSPTSGRVETQYF.

This chain links TRBV7-8 with TRBJ1-1; D remains ambiguous. Germline V lookup: CDR1 SGHVS, CDR2 FQNEAQ. CDR3 length: 13 amino acids. Trimming took off 3 bases at V and 1 base at J, with 6 bases between the two ends. CDR3 DNA sequence: TGTGCCAGCAGCTTCGGGCCGAACACTGAAGCTTTCTTT. It yields the protein CASSFGPNTEAFF. The complete variable domain, with remaining parts taken from reference TRBV7-8 and TRBJ1-1, reads GAGVSQSPRYKVAKRGQDVALRCDPISGHVSLFWYQQALGQGPEFLTYFQNEAQLDKSGLPSDRFFAERPEGSVSTLKIQRTQQEDSAVYLCASSFGPNTEAFFGQGTRLTVV.

The chain uses TRBV19 and TRBJ2-7; 8 positions agree with TRBD1. V lost 1 base and J lost 3; bases outside the gene matches: 5. CDR3 size: 15 residues. Per germline, CDR1 LNHDA and CDR2 SQIVND (reference sequence). CDR3 amino acids: CASSIGQGADYEQYF. For the CDR3, the DNA is TGTGCCAGTAGTATAGGGCAGGGGGCGGACTACGAGCAGTACTTC.

The V and J genes are TRBV7-8 and TRBJ2-7; a weak D match, TRBD2 (5 bases). V was trimmed by 3 bases and J by 2 bases, leaving 11 bases between them. CDR3 length: 14 residues. Germline V gives CDR1 SGHVS, CDR2 FQNEAQ. The CDR3 nucleotides are TGTGCCAGCAGCTTGGTAGCGATGGCCTACGAGCAGTACTTC. This sequence encodes CASSLVAMAYEQYF.

The rearrangement joins TRBV29-1 to TRBJ1-1; D uncertain. CDR3 length: 12 amino acids. The V gene's germline CDR1 is SQVTM and CDR2 ANQGSEA. Trimming took 6 bases from V and 7 from J, leaving 15 bases between them. CDR3 nucleotides: TGCAGCGTCGCCGAAGGAGATCGTGAAGCTTTCTTT. Its translation is CSVAEGDREAFF.

This clone was detected only once. V and J are TRBV7-3 and TRBJ2-3; TRBD1 aligns across 8 bases. Trimming removed 5 bases from V and 5 bases from J; junction bases left unmatched: 6. CDR1 SGHTA and CDR2 FQGTGA come from the germline V gene. The CDR3 loop spans 14 amino acids. CDR3 in amino acids: CASSRTGFLDTQYF. The CDR3 DNA follows: TGTGCCAGCAGCCGGACAGGGTTTTTAGATACGCAGTATTTT.

This sequence joins TRBV11-2 and TRBJ2-1, with TRBD2 identical over 9 bases. The CDR3 contains 16 residues. V was pared by 1 base and J by 8 bases, with 9 bases of the junction left unmatched. Per the germline V gene, CDR1 is SGHAT and CDR2 is FQNNGV. The CDR3 loop reads CASSLGSGRIQHEQFF. CDR3 DNA sequence: TGTGCCAGCAGCTTAGGGAGCGGGAGGATCCAGCATGAGCAGTTCTTC.

The V and J genes are TRBV29-1 and TRBJ2-1; weak D call: TRBD2 (7 bases). This CDR3 region has 12 residues. V lost 7 bases and J 4 bases, leaving 11 bases between the germline ends. Germline CDR1 reads SQVTM; CDR2 reads ANQGSEA. The CDR3 DNA reads as TGCAGCGGGGGGGGCTTTTACAATGAGCAGTTCTTC. Translating it yields CSGGGFYNEQFF.

The CDR3 reads CASSGQQLYGYTF. In DNA form, the CDR3 reads TGTGCCAGCAGCGGGCAACAACTCTATGGCTACACCTTC. This chain joins TRBV7-9 and TRBJ1-2; D is undetermined. The CDR3 length is 13 residues. The germline gives CDR1 SEHNR, CDR2 FQNEAQ (reference sequence). The V gene lost 5 bases and the J gene lost 4 bases, with 11 bases spanning the gap. The full variable domain, its missing parts supplied by reference TRBV7-9 and TRBJ1-2, is DTGVSQNPRHKITKRGQNVTFRCDPISEHNRLYWYRQTLGQGPEFLTYFQNEAQLEKSRLLSDRFSAERPKGSFSTLEIQRTEQGDSAMYLCASSGQQLYGYTFGSGTRLTVV.

CDR3: CASSAFGGKAGELFF. In nucleotides, the CDR3 is TGTGCCAGCAGTGCCTTCGGAGGGAAGGCCGGGGAGCTGTTTTTT. This chain links TRBV6-1 with TRBJ2-2; weak D call: TRBD2 (6 bases). Trimming left V 4 bases short and J 6 bases short, with 15 bases between. Germline CDR1 reads MNHNS; CDR2 reads SASEGT. The CDR3 is 15 amino acids.

The gene calls are TRBV5-1 and TRBJ1-1; D possibly corresponds to TRBD1 (5 bases). Between the trimmed V and J ends, which lost 2 bases and 0 bases, there was a span of 17 bases. CDR1 and CDR2 from the germline V gene are SGHRS and YFSETQ. The CDR3 is 17 residues long. CDR3 sequence (DNA): TGCGCCAGCAGCTTACTAGGCCAGGGCCCTATGAACACTGAAGCTTTCTTT. Protein sequence: CASSLLGQGPMNTEAFF.

The chain carries TRBV6-4 and TRBJ2-2, with D perhaps matching TRBD1 (5 bases). This CDR3 contains 14 residues. Germline CDR1 MRHNA, CDR2 SNTAGT. V lost 6 bases and J lost 1, with 9 bases in between. CDR3 amino acids: CASSADRNTGELFF. The CDR3 DNA follows: TGTGCCAGCAGCGCAGACAGGAACACCGGGGAGCTGTTTTTT.

This chain uses TRBV6-5 with TRBJ1-2; 7 bases map to TRBD1. CDR3 length: 14 amino acids. J lost 7 bases, V lost 6 bases, and 11 bases had no gene match. Per the germline V gene, CDR1 is MNHEY and CDR2 is SVGAGI. CDR3 region: CASRTTGPPFGYTF. The CDR3 nucleotides read TGTGCCAGCAGAACGACAGGGCCACCTTTTGGCTACACCTTC.

This rearrangement joins TRBV30 to TRBJ2-5; 8 bases are a match to TRBD1. CDR3 length equals 14 residues. Germline CDR1 and CDR2: GTSNPN and SVGIG (reference sequence). The trim removed 2 bases at V and 6 bases at J, leaving 8 bases unmatched. CDR3 in DNA: TGTGCCTGGAGTAGTACAGGGGGTTCGAAGACCCAGTACTTC. Protein sequence: CAWSSTGGSKTQYF.

This chain links TRBV27 with TRBJ2-5; D is unresolved. CDR3 size: 14 residues. Deletions cut 0 bases from V and 5 bases from J, with 10 bases between. Germline values: CDR1 MNHEY, CDR2 SMNVEV (reference sequence). The DNA for the CDR3 is TGTGCCAGCAGTTTATCCGTGAGGCTGGAGACCCAGTACTTC. Its protein product is CASSLSVRLETQYF.

V is TRBV11-3 and J is TRBJ1-3; tentative D call: TRBD1 (5 bases). Trimming shortened V by 4 bases and J by 7 bases, and 14 bases separated the two germline ends. Germline CDR1 and CDR2: SGHNT and YENEEA. The CDR3 runs to 14 residues. The DNA of the CDR3 is TGTGCCAGCAGCTCCCTTAAGGGACTGAACACCATATATTTT. Translated: CASSSLKGLNTIYF.

The chain joins TRBV7-2 to TRBJ1-1, with 10 bases lining up with TRBD1. Trimming at V came to 5 bases and at J to 10 bases, leaving 7 bases not matched to a gene. CDR3 size: 13 residues. Germline CDR1 and CDR2: SGHTA and FQGNSA. CDR3 nucleotide sequence: TGTGCCAGCAGCCCTAGACAGGGGGCGCGAGCTTTCTTT. It translates to CASSPRQGARAFF.

V usage is TRBV4-2 and J usage is TRBJ2-5; D remains ambiguous. The ends were cut back, 0 bases at V and 4 bases at J, with 12 bases in the middle. In germline, CDR1 is LGHNA, CDR2 YNFKEQ. The CDR3 loop spans 15 amino acids. CDR3 nucleotide sequence: TGTGCCAGCAGCCAAGATCCCACGACTCGAGAGACCCAGTACTTC. Protein sequence: CASSQDPTTRETQYF.

The CDR3 region is CASSGLGEAYGYTF. The CDR3 coding sequence is TGTGCCAGCAGTGGATTGGGAGAAGCCTATGGCTACACCTTC. The V gene is TRBV6-1, the J gene TRBJ1-2; D gene ambiguous. The germline V gene encodes CDR1 MNHNS and CDR2 SASEGT. The CDR3 is made up of 14 amino acids. Trimming took off 4 bases at V and 4 bases at J, with 13 bases between the two ends.

The V call is TRBV30, the J call TRBJ1-2; D may be TRBD1 (5 bases). Germline CDR1 reads GTSNPN; CDR2 reads SVGIG (reference sequence). The CDR3 loop spans 15 amino acids. V lost 8 bases and J lost 4, with 23 bases in between. DNA for the CDR3: TGTGCCGGGGGTATTTCAGGGTTTCTGCGCTATGGCTACACCTTC. As protein: CAGGISGFLRYGYTF.